Below, one T cell receptor beta chain is given with its context. The CDR3 consists of 17 residues. Germline V gene data show CDR1 as MNHEY and CDR2 as SMNVEV (reference sequence). V was clipped by 5 bases and J by 1 base, with 15 bases between them. These data are taken from a study of blood T cell repertoires in COVID-19. The method was immunoSEQ multiplex PCR; TCRdb's version includes in-frame clones alone and lacks a portion of them. The repertoire consists of some 25,000 clones, with less than 85% occurring once and the leading ten covering approximately 32%. The sample consisted of peripheral blood. The rearrangement uses TRBV27 and TRBJ2-6, with D tentatively TRBD1 (6 bases). The clonotype originates from a human donor in a cohort sampled during active COVID-19. This CDR3 reads CASSPRDTGSGANVLTF. DNA for the CDR3: TGTGCCAGCAGTCCCAGGGACACGGGGTCTGGGGCCAACGTCCTGACTTTC. Together with reference TRBV27 and TRBJ2-6, the CDR3 gives the full variable domain: EAQVTQNPRYLITVTGKKLTVTCSQNMNHEYMSWYRQDPGLGLRQIYYSMNVEVTDKGDVPEGYKVSRKEKRNFPLILESPSPNQTSLYFCASSPRDTGSGANVLTFGAGSRLTVL.